The 8 T cell receptor beta chains listed next were all sequenced from one sample in a study of blood T cell repertoires in COVID-19. The protocol was immunoSEQ multiplex PCR, while the TCRdb copy is restricted to in-frame clones and leaves out a portion. The data show some 360,000 clones, about 89% seen once. Input material: peripheral blood. These receptors all come from a woman aged 55-70 years with COVID-19, enrolled during active disease.

The chain couples TRBV19 to TRBJ2-7, with TRBD1 identical over 8 bases. This CDR3 region has 14 residues. From germline, CDR1 is LNHDA and CDR2 SQIVND (reference sequence). V was clipped by 5 bases and J by 4 bases; unmatched bases: 7. The CDR3 here is CASSDGTGWYEQYF. CDR3 DNA: TGTGCCAGTAGTGACGGGACAGGCTGGTACGAGCAGTACTTC.

V gene TRBV3-1 (or the pseudogene TRBV3-2) combines with J gene TRBJ2-5; possibly TRBD2 for D (8 bases). V was trimmed by 4 bases and J by 1 base, leaving 13 bases between them. Germline-derived CDR1 and CDR2 are LGHDT and YNNKEL (reference sequence). This CDR3 contains 15 residues. CDR3 bases: TGTGCCAGCAGCCCCCGGGAGGGGGCCCAAGAGACCCAGTACTTC. As protein: CASSPREGAQETQYF.

The chain has TRBV18 and TRBJ1-2, with a possible D match to TRBD1 (6 bases). The CDR3 runs 21 residues. Germline loops: CDR1 KGHSH, CDR2 LQKENI. Trimming removed 2 bases at V and 3 bases at J, with 31 bases between. In nucleotides, the CDR3 is TGTGCCAGCTCACCAAGGATCCGTGGGAGTGGGGGCGCAGAGGTTGACTATGGCTACACCTTC. Amino acid sequence: CASSPRIRGSGGAEVDYGYTF.

This chain uses TRBV9 with TRBJ1-1, with D tentatively TRBD1 (5 bases). The V end was cut by 3 bases, the J end by 10 bases, with 16 bases between. The CDR3 runs to 13 residues. Germline-derived CDR1 and CDR2 are SGDLS and YYNGEE. In DNA, the CDR3 is TGTGCCAGCAGCGAGGGGCCCCTCGCTGGAGCTTTCTTT. It yields the protein CASSEGPLAGAFF.

This clone was detected a few times. The chain is built from TRBV28 and TRBJ2-1; perhaps TRBD2 as D (7 bases). The germline gives CDR1 MDHEN, CDR2 SYDVKM. This CDR3 is 17 amino acids long. Between the trimmed V and J ends, which lost 6 bases and 0 bases, there was a span of 18 bases. CDR3 coding DNA: TGTGCCAGCAGGCCGAGGGGGGGGATGAGCTCCTACAATGAGCAGTTCTTC. Its translation is CASRPRGGMSSYNEQFF.

This clone appeared a single time. V and J are TRBV19 and TRBJ1-4; D gene uncertain. Germline V gives CDR1 LNHDA, CDR2 SQIVND (reference sequence). The CDR3 is 13 amino acids. V was trimmed by 0 bases and J by 8 bases, leaving 7 bases between them. The CDR3 DNA sequence: TGTGCCAGTAGTATAGACACTAGCGAAAAACTGTTTTTT. This encodes CASSIDTSEKLFF.

The V gene is TRBV5-6, the J gene TRBJ1-2; 9 nucleotides match TRBD1. Trimming cost V 3 bases and J 2 bases; bases outside gene matches: 5. The CDR3 length is 15 residues. Germline-derived CDR1 and CDR2 are SGHDT and YYEEEE. The CDR3 loop is CASSWGQGGNYGYTF. The CDR3 coding sequence is TGTGCCAGCAGCTGGGGACAGGGTGGGAACTATGGCTACACCTTC.

The gene calls are TRBV6-2 or TRBV6-3 and TRBJ1-1, with TRBD1 as a possible D gene (5 bases). V was cut by 2 bases and J by 0 bases, with 13 bases left in between. The germline gives CDR1 MNHEY, CDR2 SVGEGT. This CDR3 contains 16 residues. CDR3 loop: CASSYGRWGLNTEAFF. CDR3 DNA: TGTGCCAGCAGTTACGGGCGATGGGGCCTGAACACTGAAGCTTTCTTT.